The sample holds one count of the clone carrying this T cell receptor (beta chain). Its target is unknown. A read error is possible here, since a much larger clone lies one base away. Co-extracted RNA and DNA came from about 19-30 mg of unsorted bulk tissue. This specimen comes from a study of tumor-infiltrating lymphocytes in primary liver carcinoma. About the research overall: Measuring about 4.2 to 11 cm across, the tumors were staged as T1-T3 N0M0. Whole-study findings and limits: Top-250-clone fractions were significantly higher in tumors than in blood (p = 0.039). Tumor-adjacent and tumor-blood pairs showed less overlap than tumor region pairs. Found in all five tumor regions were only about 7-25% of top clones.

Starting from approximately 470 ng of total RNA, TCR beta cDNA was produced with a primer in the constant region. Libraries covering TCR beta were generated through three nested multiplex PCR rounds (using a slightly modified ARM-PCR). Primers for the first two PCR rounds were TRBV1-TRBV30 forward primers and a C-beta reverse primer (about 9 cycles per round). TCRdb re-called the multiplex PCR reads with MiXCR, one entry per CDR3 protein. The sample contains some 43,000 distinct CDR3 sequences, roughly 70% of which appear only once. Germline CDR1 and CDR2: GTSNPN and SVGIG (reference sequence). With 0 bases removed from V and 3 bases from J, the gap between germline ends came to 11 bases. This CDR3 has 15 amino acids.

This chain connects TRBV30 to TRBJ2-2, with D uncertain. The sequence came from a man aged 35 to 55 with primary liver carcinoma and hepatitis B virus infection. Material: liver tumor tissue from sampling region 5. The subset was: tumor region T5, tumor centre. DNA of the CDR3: TGTGCCTGGAGTGTACTCAACACGCACACCGGGGAGCTGTTTTTT. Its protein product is CAWSVLNTHTGELFF.